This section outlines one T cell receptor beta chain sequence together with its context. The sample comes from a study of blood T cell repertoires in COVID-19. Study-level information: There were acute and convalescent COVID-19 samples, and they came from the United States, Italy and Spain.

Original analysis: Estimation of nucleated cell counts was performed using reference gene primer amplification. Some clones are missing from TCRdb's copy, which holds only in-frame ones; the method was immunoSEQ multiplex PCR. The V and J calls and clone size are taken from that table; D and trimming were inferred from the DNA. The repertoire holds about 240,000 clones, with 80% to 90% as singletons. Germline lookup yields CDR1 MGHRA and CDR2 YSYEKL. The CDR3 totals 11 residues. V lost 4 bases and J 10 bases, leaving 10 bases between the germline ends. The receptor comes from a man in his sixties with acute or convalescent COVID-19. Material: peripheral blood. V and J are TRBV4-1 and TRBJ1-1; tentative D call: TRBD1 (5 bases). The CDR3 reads CASSPSGGAFF. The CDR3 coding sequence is TGCGCCAGCAGCCCCTCGGGGGGAGCTTTCTTT.